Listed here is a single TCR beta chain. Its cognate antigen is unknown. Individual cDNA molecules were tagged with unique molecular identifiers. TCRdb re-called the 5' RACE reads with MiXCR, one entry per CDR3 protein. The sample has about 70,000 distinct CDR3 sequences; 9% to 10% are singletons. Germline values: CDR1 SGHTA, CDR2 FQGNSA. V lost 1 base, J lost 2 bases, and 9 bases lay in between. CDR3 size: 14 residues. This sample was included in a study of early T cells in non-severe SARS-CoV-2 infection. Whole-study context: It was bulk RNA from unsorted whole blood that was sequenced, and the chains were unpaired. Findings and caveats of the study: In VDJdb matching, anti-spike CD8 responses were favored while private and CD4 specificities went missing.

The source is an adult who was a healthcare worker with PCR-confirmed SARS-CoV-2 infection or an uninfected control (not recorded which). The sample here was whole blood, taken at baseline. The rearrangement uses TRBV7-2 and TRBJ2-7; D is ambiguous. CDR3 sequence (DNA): TGTGCCAGCAGCTTAGTGTCAGGAACCTACGAGCAGTACTTC. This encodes CASSLVSGTYEQYF.